Each of the 30 T cell receptor beta chains below was sequenced from the same sample in a study of blood T cells in healthy people across ages. The second PCR ran roughly 6 to 11 cycles with a sample-barcoded 5' primer and J-beta primers. MiXCR, run by TCRdb on the 5' RACE reads, gives a single entry per CDR3 protein. The sample records roughly 1 million distinct CDR3 sequences, approximately 25% being singletons. A further study also used this sample, focusing on T cells of mothers and their children.

The sample comprised blood. These receptors came from a girl between 2 and 10 years old in good health.

This chain connects TRBV10-3 to TRBJ1-5; no clear D. The CDR3 contains 24 residues. Germline V gene lookup returns CDR1 ENHRY and CDR2 SYGVKD. Trimming stripped 1 base from V and 0 bases from J, with 34 bases between. CDR3 nucleotides: TGTGCCATCAGTGAGTTGAACTTTCGGTGGTTCCTACCCTTTCGCCGAGATAGCAATCAGCCCCAGCATTTT. Translated, it gives CAISELNFRWFLPFRRDSNQPQHF.

The V gene is TRBV19, the J gene TRBJ2-7; the D gene is possibly TRBD2 (5 bases). The germline gives CDR1 LNHDA, CDR2 SQIVND (reference sequence). Trimming took off 3 bases at V and 0 bases at J, with 12 bases between the two ends. The CDR3 is 15 amino acids. The chain's CDR3 is CASSIGEGLSYEQYF. DNA of the CDR3: TGTGCCAGTAGTATTGGTGAGGGCCTCTCCTACGAGCAGTACTTC.

The chain links TRBV5-1 to TRBJ1-5; 8 bases align to TRBD1. The CDR3 sequence is 15 residues long. The V and J ends lost 4 bases and 5 bases, in that order; junction bases with no gene match: 8. Germline V gives CDR1 SGHRS, CDR2 YFSETQ. CDR3 in DNA: TGCGCCAGCAGCCCTGGACAGGGAAAGTATCAGCCCCAGCATTTT. It codes for CASSPGQGKYQPQHF.

This rearrangement joins TRBV7-9 to TRBJ1-5, with 10 positions matching TRBD1. The germline V gene encodes CDR1 SEHNR and CDR2 FQNEAQ (reference sequence). The CDR3 consists of 12 residues. V shed 8 bases, J shed 7 bases, and the junction held 2 bases outside the gene matches. The CDR3: CASGTGVQPQHF. The DNA of the CDR3 is TGTGCCAGCGGGACAGGGGTGCAGCCCCAGCATTTT.

The table lists this clonotype with a few counts. The V gene is TRBV10-3, the J gene TRBJ2-7; the D is unclear. CDR1 is ENHRY, CDR2 SYGVKD, per germline. The CDR3 is 13 residues long. The V end lost 6 bases, the J end lost 0 bases, and 9 bases lay between the germline ends. The CDR3 is CAIRRASSYEQYF. CDR3 coding DNA: TGTGCCATCAGAAGGGCTTCCTCCTACGAGCAGTACTTC.

This sequence joins TRBV9 and TRBJ2-7; D remains ambiguous. In germline, CDR1 is SGDLS, CDR2 YYNGEE. The ends were cut back, 0 bases at V and 4 bases at J, with 11 bases in the middle. The CDR3 consists of 14 residues. CDR3 loop: CASSVGVMGYEQYF. CDR3 bases: TGTGCCAGCAGCGTAGGAGTTATGGGGTACGAGCAGTACTTC.

The chain employs TRBV12-3 or TRBV12-4 and TRBJ2-7, with D unclear. Between the trimmed V and J ends, which lost 4 bases and 3 bases, there was a span of 13 bases. The CDR3 loop spans 14 amino acids. The CDR3 DNA sequence: TGTGCCAGCAGTTACTCAGGATTCCGCTACGAGCAGTACTTC. Translation gives CASSYSGFRYEQYF.

This clonotype came up a few times. The chain is built from TRBV12-3 or TRBV12-4 and TRBJ1-1; weak D call: TRBD1 (5 bases). This CDR3 is 14 amino acids long. The ends were cut back, 4 bases at V and 3 bases at J, with 12 bases in the middle. CDR3: CASSSTGGDTEAFF. In nucleotides, the CDR3 is TGTGCCAGCAGTTCAACGGGGGGGGACACTGAAGCTTTCTTT.

The chain has TRBV2 and TRBJ1-2, with 10 bases that match TRBD1. V gave up 4 bases and J gave up 2 bases; unmatched junction bases: 4. This CDR3 contains 15 residues. Looked up from germline, CDR1 is SNHLY and CDR2 is FYNNEI. The CDR3 loop is CASSVDRGKNYGYTF. The CDR3 DNA follows: TGTGCCAGCAGTGTGGACAGGGGGAAAAACTATGGCTACACCTTC.

This clonotype was counted only a few times. The gene calls are TRBV4-1 and TRBJ1-2; perhaps TRBD1 as D (6 bases). Trimming pared 1 base from V and 2 bases from J, leaving 8 bases between. CDR1 MGHRA and CDR2 YSYEKL come from the germline V gene. The CDR3 has 14 residues. The CDR3 loop reads CASSQVDSNYGYTF. The CDR3 DNA reads as TGCGCCAGCAGCCAAGTGGACAGCAACTATGGCTACACCTTC.

This clonotype was recorded a few times. CDR3 nucleotides: TGCAGCGTCAGGGAAAAAAACATTCAGTACTTC. This gives the protein CSVREKNIQYF. The chain recombines TRBV29-1 with TRBJ2-4; maybe TRBD1 (5 bases). This CDR3 is 11 amino acids long. The germline gives CDR1 SQVTM, CDR2 ANQGSEA. V was pared by 6 bases and J by 4 bases, with 7 bases between.

CDR3 sequence (DNA): TGTGCCAGCACAACCGAGACAGGCGGAATAGAGCAGTACTTC. Translation: CASTTETGGIEQYF. The chain is built from TRBV12-3 or TRBV12-4 and TRBJ2-5; a weak D match, TRBD1 (6 bases). The CDR3 totals 14 residues. The germline V and J ends were trimmed by 7 bases and 11 bases, with 23 bases remaining between them.

This chain uses TRBV7-9 with TRBJ1-5; no definite D call. Trimming left V 1 base short and J 2 bases short, with 9 bases between. The germline CDR1 and CDR2 sequences are SEHNR and FQNEAQ (reference sequence). This CDR3 is 15 amino acids long. The CDR3 sequence: CASSLGVFGNQPQHF. DNA of the CDR3: TGTGCCAGCAGCTTAGGAGTATTTGGCAATCAGCCCCAGCATTTT.

This clonotype was observed a handful of times. The genes are TRBV5-1 and TRBJ1-1; D gene uncertain. CDR1 and CDR2 from the germline V gene are SGHRS and YFSETQ. This CDR3 is built from 15 residues. Trimming took 0 bases from V and 1 from J, leaving 10 bases between them. The CDR3 DNA reads as TGCGCCAGCAGCTTGGCCGCCAGTGGGAACACTGAAGCTTTCTTT. Translating gives CASSLAASGNTEAFF.

CDR3 bases: TGCGCCAGCAGCCCAGGGGGGGGAGGGAACTACGAGCAGTACTTC. Translating it yields CASSPGGGGNYEQYF. The rearrangement uses TRBV4-3 and TRBJ2-7, with D possibly being TRBD1 or TRBD2 (7 bases each). Trimming took 4 bases from V and 3 from J, leaving 16 bases between them. The V gene's germline CDR1 is LGHNA and CDR2 YSLEER. The CDR3 extends over 15 amino acids.

This clonotype appeared a few times. This may come from a read error, since a much larger clone is one base off. The chain employs TRBV4-3 and TRBJ2-1; D unresolved. There are 15 residues in the CDR3. Per the germline V gene, CDR1 is LGHNA and CDR2 is YSLEER. This CDR3 is CASSPNTDTYNEQSF. CDR3 DNA sequence: TGCGCCAGCAGCCCGAATACGGATACCTACAATGAGCAGTCCTTC.

The rearrangement joins TRBV18 to TRBJ2-7, with 7 nucleotides matching TRBD2. The germline V gene has CDR1 KGHSH and CDR2 LQKENI. This CDR3 comprises 12 residues. The V and J ends lost 8 bases and 2 bases, in that order; junction bases with no gene match: 3. The CDR3 loop reads CASKGGTYEQYF. Here the CDR3 DNA reads TGTGCCAGCAAGGGAGGGACCTACGAGCAGTACTTC.

This clonotype was found once. The J gene is TRBJ2-1, the V gene TRBV7-9, with 13 bases aligning to TRBD2. Germline V gives CDR1 SEHNR, CDR2 FQNEAQ (reference sequence). The V and J ends lost 3 bases and 0 bases, in that order; junction bases with no gene match: 8. CDR3 length: 19 residues. The CDR3 nucleotides read TGTGCCAGCAGCTTGGATCTACTAGCGGGAGGGCGCTCCTACAATGAGCAGTTCTTC. It specifies CASSLDLLAGGRSYNEQFF.

This clonotype was counted only a few times. The chain uses TRBV10-2 and TRBJ2-7; 8 nucleotides line up with TRBD1. CDR3 length: 16 amino acids. The germline V gene encodes CDR1 WSHSY and CDR2 SAAADI. Germline trimming cut 4 bases from V and 5 bases from J; bases unmatched to any gene: 13. CDR3 amino acids: CASSGATGGRGDEQYF. DNA of the CDR3: TGCGCCAGCAGTGGGGCAACAGGGGGAAGAGGCGACGAGCAGTACTTC.

This chain joins TRBV14 and TRBJ1-1; 7 bases match TRBD1. Germline lookup yields CDR1 SGHDN and CDR2 FVKESK. This CDR3 is built from 17 residues. V trimming: 4 bases; J trimming: 5 bases; junction bases outside the gene matches: 16. The CDR3 is CASSPHLQQGRRTEAFF. CDR3 DNA: TGTGCCAGCAGCCCTCACCTTCAACAGGGGAGGAGAACTGAAGCTTTCTTT.

J is TRBJ1-1 and V is TRBV7-9; no definite D call. Germline V lookup: CDR1 SEHNR, CDR2 FQNEAQ (reference sequence). This CDR3 region has 12 residues. V lost 4 bases and J lost 5, with 8 bases in between. The CDR3 coding sequence is TGTGCCAGCAGCTACACCACGACTGAAGCTTTCTTT. It encodes CASSYTTTEAFF.

With respect to this clonotype: Its ends do not fully match the called genes, so a read error is possible. The rearrangement joins TRBV5-5 to TRBJ1-2; D uncertain. Germline V gene data show CDR1 as SGHKS and CDR2 as YYEKEE (reference sequence). The CDR3 consists of 13 residues. The CDR3 nucleotides read TGTGCCAGCAGCCTTGACATGGAAACTGGCCACACCTTC. Its translation is CASSLDMETGHTF. The full variable domain, completed using reference TRBV5-5 and TRBJ1-2, is DAGVTQSPTHLIKTRGQQVTLRCSPISGHKSVSWYQQVLGQGPQFIFQYYEKEERGRGNFPDRFSARQFPNYSSELNVNALLLGDSALYLCASSLDMETGHTFGSGTRLTVV.

This clonotype has a handful of counts. This rearrangement joins TRBV28 to TRBJ2-5; 11 nucleotides match TRBD2. The better agreement between TRBJ2-7 and the DNA end casts doubt on the J call. Looked up from germline, CDR1 is MDHEN and CDR2 is SYDVKM. There are 17 residues in the CDR3. CDR3 nucleotides: TGTGCCAGCAGTTTACTAGCGGGAGGAGTCAGGGCCTACGAGCAGTACTTC. Encoded protein: CASSLLAGGVRAYEQYF.

Only a few counts were recorded for this clonotype. This CDR3 is CSVEVMGYGYTF. The CDR3 DNA reads TGCAGCGTTGAGGTTATGGGATATGGCTACACCTTC. The chain has TRBV29-1 and TRBJ1-2; D gene ambiguous. V lost 3 bases and J lost 5, with 10 bases in between. Germline V gene lookup returns CDR1 SQVTM and CDR2 ANQGSEA. The CDR3 is 12 amino acids. Filled out from reference TRBV29-1 and TRBJ1-2, the complete variable domain reads SAVISQKPSRDICQRGTSLTIQCQVDSQVTMMFWYRQQPGQSLTLIATANQGSEATYESGFVIDKFPISRPNLTFSTLTVSNMSPEDSSIYLCSVEVMGYGYTFGSGTRLTVV.

This clonotype was observed a few times. The gene calls are TRBV12-3 or TRBV12-4 and TRBJ1-3; D perhaps matches TRBD1 (5 bases). The CDR3 has 16 residues. The V gene lost 10 bases and the J gene lost 1 base, with 20 bases spanning the gap. The CDR3 DNA follows: TGTGCCACCGCTGTTGGGGGGAGCGAGTCTGGAAACACCATATATTTT. Translating gives CATAVGGSESGNTIYF.

The chain couples TRBV12-3 or TRBV12-4 to TRBJ2-7; D perhaps matches TRBD1 (6 bases). The germline V and J ends were trimmed by 5 bases and 7 bases, with 15 bases remaining between them. This CDR3 is built from 13 residues. CDR3 region: CASSPIQGMEQYF. The CDR3 DNA reads TGTGCCAGCAGTCCGATCCAGGGGATGGAGCAGTACTTC.

The rearrangement uses TRBV5-1 and TRBJ2-3; tentatively, D is TRBD2 (6 bases). This CDR3 is 17 amino acids long. The ends were cut back, 2 bases at V and 5 bases at J, with 21 bases in the middle. The V gene's germline CDR1 is SGHRS and CDR2 YFSETQ. CDR3 residues: CASSLAWWRDGGDTQYF. The CDR3 DNA sequence: TGCGCCAGCAGCTTAGCGTGGTGGCGGGATGGTGGAGATACGCAGTATTTT.

This chain links TRBV12-3 or TRBV12-4 with TRBJ1-2; D may be TRBD1 (5 bases). This CDR3 is built from 14 residues. V lost 9 bases, J lost 6 bases, and 20 bases lay in between. The CDR3 reads CASLYTGRSDGYTF. CDR3 nucleotide sequence: TGTGCCAGTTTATATACAGGCAGGAGTGATGGCTACACCTTC.

The V gene is TRBV6-2 or TRBV6-3, the J gene TRBJ2-7, with D maybe TRBD2 (5 bases). Trimming removed 6 bases at V and 0 bases at J, with 18 bases between. The CDR3 extends over 16 amino acids. The germline V gene has CDR1 MNHEY and CDR2 SVGEGT. Here the CDR3 reads CASSLDGLAHSYEQYF. CDR3 coding DNA: TGTGCCAGCAGCTTAGACGGGCTAGCACACTCCTACGAGCAGTACTTC.

The rearrangement joins TRBV3-1 to TRBJ2-7, with unresolved D. Germline CDR1 is LGHDT and CDR2 is YNNKEL (reference sequence). This CDR3 has 15 amino acids. Trimming removed 0 bases from V and 4 bases from J, with 13 bases in between. CDR3 residues: CASSQEGPLRYEQYF. For the CDR3, the DNA is TGTGCCAGCAGCCAAGAGGGCCCCCTTCGTTACGAGCAGTACTTC.